The subject of this entry is one TCR beta chain. CDR3 size: 15 residues. V dropped 0 bases and J dropped 7 bases, with 12 bases sitting between them. CDR1 and CDR2 from the germline V gene are MGHRA and YSYEKL. This sample is part of a study of blood T cell repertoires in COVID-19. Whole-study context: Italy, Spain and the United States were the sources of the convalescent and acute COVID-19 samples. Sources were T cells, B-cell-depleted T cells, or PBMCs; the material itself was cDNA or gDNA.

Some clones are missing from TCRdb's copy, which holds only in-frame ones; the method was immunoSEQ multiplex PCR. The profile shows about 130,000 clones, roughly four fifths of them singletons. The sample consisted of peripheral blood. The J gene is TRBJ1-4, the V gene TRBV4-1; D gene uncertain. The clonotype comes from a man in his thirties or forties with COVID-19, enrolled during active disease. The CDR3 sequence is CASSQEPGSSEKLFF. CDR3 DNA sequence: TGCGCCAGCAGCCAAGAACCGGGTTCGAGTGAAAAACTGTTTTTT.